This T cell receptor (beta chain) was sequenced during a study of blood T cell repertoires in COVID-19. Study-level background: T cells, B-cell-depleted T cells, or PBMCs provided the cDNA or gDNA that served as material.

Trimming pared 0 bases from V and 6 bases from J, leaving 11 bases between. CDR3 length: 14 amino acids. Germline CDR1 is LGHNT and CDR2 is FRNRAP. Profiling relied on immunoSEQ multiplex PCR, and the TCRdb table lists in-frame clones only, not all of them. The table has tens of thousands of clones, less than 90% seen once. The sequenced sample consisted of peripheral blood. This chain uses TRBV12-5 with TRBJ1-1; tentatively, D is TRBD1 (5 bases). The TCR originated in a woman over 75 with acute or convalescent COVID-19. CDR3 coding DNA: TGTGCTAGTGGTTTGGTCGGGACTCGCGCTGAAGCTTTCTTT. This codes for CASGLVGTRAEAFF.